The next 28 T cell receptor beta chains were all read from a single sample in a study of shared clonotypes between healthy human individuals. Method: immunoSEQ multiplex PCR; TCRdb's copy keeps in-frame clones and lacks some. The table lists around 700,000 clones, 72% of them singletons. The sequenced sample consisted of memory CD4+ T cells sorted from blood. The subset was: CD45RA-negative fraction. All receptors derive from a woman in her thirties in good health.

The rearrangement uses TRBV2 and TRBJ2-1; D remains unclear. The V end lost 7 bases, the J end lost 4 bases, and 14 bases lay between the germline ends. Germline assignment: CDR1 SNHLY and CDR2 FYNNEI. The CDR3 runs 14 residues. The CDR3 spells CASIRGVSYNEQFF. The CDR3 region has the DNA TGTGCCAGCATCCGCGGTGTATCTTACAATGAGCAGTTCTTC. Filled out from reference TRBV2 and TRBJ2-1, the complete variable domain reads EPEVTQTPSHQVTQMGQEVILRCVPISNHLYFYWYRQILGQKVEFLVSFYNNEISEKSEIFDDQFSVERPDGSNFTLKIRSTKLEDSAMYFCASIRGVSYNEQFFGPGTRLTVL.

The table lists this clone with many counts. The chain carries TRBV5-1 and TRBJ2-7; D unresolved. The CDR3 is 11 residues long. Between the trimmed V and J ends, which lost 4 bases and 3 bases, there was a span of 5 bases. Germline CDR1 SGHRS, CDR2 YFSETQ. The CDR3 loop is CASSGHYEQYF. The DNA for the CDR3 is TGCGCCAGCAGCGGCCACTACGAGCAGTACTTC.

J is TRBJ2-3 and V is TRBV28; a weak D match, TRBD2 (6 bases). The V end was cut by 6 bases, the J end by 4 bases, with 17 bases between. This CDR3 region has 15 residues. Germline CDR1 is MDHEN and CDR2 is SYDVKM. For the CDR3, the DNA is TGTGCCAGCAGCTGTACGGGGGACGGGCCAGATACGCAGTATTTT. Its translation is CASSCTGDGPDTQYF.

The rearrangement links TRBV28 to TRBJ2-2; 13 bases are a match to TRBD2. The CDR3 has 17 residues. Per the germline V gene, CDR1 is MDHEN and CDR2 is SYDVKM. The V and J ends lost 4 bases and 9 bases, in that order; junction bases with no gene match: 11. The CDR3 sequence is CASSSSGLAGSGRELFF. Here the CDR3 DNA reads TGTGCCAGCAGTTCATCGGGACTAGCGGGATCAGGACGGGAGCTGTTTTTT. Looking up the rest from reference TRBV28 and TRBJ2-2 gives the full variable domain: DVKVTQSSRYLVKRTGEKVFLECVQDMDHENMFWYRQDPGLGLRLIYFSYDVKMKEKGDIPEGYSVSREKKERFSLILESASTNQTSMYLCASSSSGLAGSGRELFFGEGSRLTVL.

V and J are TRBV27 and TRBJ1-1; D might be TRBD1 (6 bases). Germline-derived CDR1 and CDR2 are MNHEY and SMNVEV (reference sequence). CDR3 length equals 14 residues. The V end lost 5 bases, the J end lost 1 base, and 11 bases lay between the germline ends. The CDR3: CASSVDRRNTEAFF. The CDR3 bases are TGTGCCAGCAGTGTCGACAGGAGGAACACTGAAGCTTTCTTT.

This clone occurred many times. The rearrangement links TRBV5-1 to TRBJ1-3; D is undetermined. The germline gives CDR1 SGHRS, CDR2 YFSETQ. CDR3 size: 16 residues. V gave up 0 bases and J gave up 0 bases, with 10 bases separating them. CDR3 DNA sequence: TGCGCCAGCAGCTTGGGCAATTCGTACTCTGGAAACACCATATATTTT. It codes for CASSLGNSYSGNTIYF.

V gene TRBV28 combines with J gene TRBJ2-2; 8 bases align to TRBD1. Per the germline V gene, CDR1 is MDHEN and CDR2 is SYDVKM. Germline trimming cut 6 bases from V and 6 bases from J; bases unmatched to any gene: 12. The CDR3 runs 16 residues. The CDR3 bases are TGTGCCAGCAGCCTGGCCAGGGGGCAGGGTGCCGGGGAGCTGTTTTTT. Translating it yields CASSLARGQGAGELFF.

The chain uses TRBV27 and TRBJ1-2; perhaps TRBD1 as D (5 bases). Germline lookup yields CDR1 MNHEY and CDR2 SMNVEV (reference sequence). Trimming cost V 7 bases and J 3 bases, with 12 bases left between them. CDR3 length: 13 residues. This CDR3 reads CASKRGEDYGYTF. The CDR3 region has the DNA TGTGCCAGCAAGCGGGGCGAGGACTATGGCTACACCTTC.

This clone was counted at least ten times. This chain connects TRBV9 to TRBJ1-2; D uncertain. The CDR3 runs to 14 residues. The V and J ends lost 4 bases and 0 bases respectively, with 10 bases between them. The germline CDR1 and CDR2 sequences are SGDLS and YYNGEE. CDR3 sequence reads: CASSPRFANYGYTF. CDR3 coding DNA: TGTGCCAGCAGCCCCCGTTTCGCTAACTATGGCTACACCTTC.

The rearrangement links TRBV27 to TRBJ2-1, with 9 positions matching TRBD2. CDR3 length equals 16 residues. Germline lookup yields CDR1 MNHEY and CDR2 SMNVEV (reference sequence). The V and J ends lost 8 bases and 10 bases, in that order; junction bases with no gene match: 18. The DNA for the CDR3 is TGTGCCAGCCTACTTAGGGCTAGCGGGATTGGAGGGGAGCAGTTCTTC. Its protein is CASLLRASGIGGEQFF.

CDR3 in DNA: TGTGCCAGCAGCTTATTACCCAGCGGAAGCACAGATACGCAGTATTTT. Translated: CASSLLPSGSTDTQYF. The rearrangement links TRBV7-3 to TRBJ2-3; the D gene is possibly TRBD2 (5 bases). From germline, CDR1 is SGHTA and CDR2 FQGTGA. The CDR3 extends over 16 amino acids. V lost 2 bases and J lost 0, with 12 bases in between.

The chain combines TRBV28 with TRBJ1-2; D uncertain. Germline V gives CDR1 MDHEN, CDR2 SYDVKM. This CDR3 region has 17 residues. V lost 7 bases, J lost 5 bases, and 26 bases lay in between. The CDR3 region has the DNA TGTGCCAGCACCCAACCCAGGTCCCAACCTTGGGGATATGGCTACACCTTC. Protein product: CASTQPRSQPWGYGYTF.

This chain joins TRBV7-9 and TRBJ1-3; D ambiguous. This CDR3 region has 15 residues. Trimming removed 5 bases from V and 3 bases from J, with 14 bases in between. Germline CDR1 and CDR2: SEHNR and FQNEAQ (reference sequence). As DNA, the CDR3 is TGTGCCAGCAGCCCAAACTTCATCCGTGGAAACACCATATATTTT. The encoded protein is CASSPNFIRGNTIYF.

This chain joins TRBV19 and TRBJ1-4; D is unclear. The CDR3 consists of 13 residues. Trimming took off 7 bases at V and 8 bases at J, with 14 bases between the two ends. The V gene's germline CDR1 is LNHDA and CDR2 SQIVND (reference sequence). The CDR3 bases are TGTGCCAGTACCCAGGATAATAGCGAAAAACTGTTTTTT. Amino acids: CASTQDNSEKLFF.

The gene calls are TRBV5-5 and TRBJ2-2; TRBD2 aligns across 10 bases. In germline, CDR1 is SGHKS, CDR2 YYEKEE (reference sequence). The CDR3 loop spans 16 amino acids. V shed 4 bases, J shed 0 bases, and the junction held 3 bases outside the gene matches. The DNA of the CDR3 is TGTGCCAGCAGCCTTAGCGGGAGGCCGAACACCGGGGAGCTGTTTTTT. It yields the protein CASSLSGRPNTGELFF.

The J gene is TRBJ1-4, the V gene TRBV6-6; 7 bases agree with TRBD1. The CDR3 spans 16 residues. After removal of 6 bases from V and 3 bases from J, the junction contained 10 bases not matched to a gene. Per the germline V gene, CDR1 is MNHNY and CDR2 is SVGAGI (reference sequence). The CDR3 protein is CASRDTGDVANEKLFF. CDR3 coding DNA: TGTGCCAGCAGGGATACAGGGGACGTCGCTAATGAAAAACTGTTTTTT.

The rearrangement joins TRBV19 to TRBJ2-1, with D possibly being TRBD1 or TRBD2 (5 bases each). Germline V gene sequence: CDR1 LNHDA, CDR2 SQIVND (reference sequence). The germline V and J ends were trimmed by 5 bases and 5 bases, with 13 bases remaining between them. CDR3 size: 14 residues. The CDR3 loop reads CASSATRDDNEQFF. The CDR3 nucleotides read TGTGCCAGTAGTGCTACCCGGGACGACAATGAGCAGTTCTTC.

This chain joins TRBV11-2 and TRBJ1-3; tentatively, D is TRBD1 (5 bases). Germline loops: CDR1 SGHAT, CDR2 FQNNGV. Trimming took 5 bases from V and 4 from J, leaving 15 bases between them. CDR3 size: 15 residues. The CDR3 nucleotides read TGTGCCAGCAGCCTGAGCAGGGTGGGGGGAAACACCATATATTTT. It is translated as CASSLSRVGGNTIYF. The whole variable domain, filled in from reference TRBV11-2 and TRBJ1-3, reads EAGVAQSPRYKIIEKRQSVAFWCNPISGHATLYWYQQILGQGPKLLIQFQNNGVVDDSQLPKDRFSAERLKGVDSTLKIQPAKLEDSAVYLCASSLSRVGGNTIYFGEGSWLTVV.

The rearrangement joins TRBV7-8 to TRBJ1-2; D uncertain. Germline CDR1 and CDR2: SGHVS and FQNEAQ. This CDR3 region has 15 residues. V dropped 5 bases and J dropped 6 bases, with 19 bases sitting between them. The CDR3 loop is CASSPTGNAVNGYTF. CDR3 DNA sequence: TGTGCCAGCAGCCCCACGGGAAATGCGGTTAATGGCTACACCTTC.

The rearrangement links TRBV4-2 to TRBJ1-1; TRBD1 matches 7 bases. The CDR3 runs to 14 residues. The V gene's germline CDR1 is LGHNA and CDR2 YNFKEQ. After removal of 5 bases from V and 2 bases from J, the junction contained 5 bases not matched to a gene. CDR3 protein: CASSEGQKNTEAFF. The CDR3 DNA is TGTGCCAGCAGCGAGGGACAGAAAAACACTGAAGCTTTCTTT.

This clone was found once. The rearrangement uses TRBV19 and TRBJ1-5; D gene unclear. V was trimmed by 0 bases and J by 7 bases, leaving 10 bases between them. The CDR3 covers 14 residues. Germline loops: CDR1 LNHDA, CDR2 SQIVND (reference sequence). CDR3: CASSIELGRQPQHF. DNA of the CDR3: TGTGCCAGTAGTATAGAGTTGGGAAGACAGCCCCAGCATTTT.

The V call is TRBV5-1, the J call TRBJ2-7; D call uncertain. Trimming stripped 3 bases from V and 2 bases from J, with 9 bases between. Germline V gives CDR1 SGHRS, CDR2 YFSETQ. This CDR3 has 13 residues. Here the CDR3 DNA reads TGCGCCAGCAGCTCGGACCTCCCCTACGAGCAGTACTTC. Residues: CASSSDLPYEQYF.

The J gene is TRBJ2-3, the V gene TRBV5-1; D is possibly TRBD2 (6 bases). Trimming removed 6 bases at V and 4 bases at J, with 15 bases between. CDR3 size: 14 residues. Germline V gives CDR1 SGHRS, CDR2 YFSETQ. DNA of the CDR3: TGCGCCAGCACCCTTCAGAGCGGGCCAGATACGCAGTATTTT. Residues: CASTLQSGPDTQYF.

The chain joins TRBV6-5 to TRBJ2-4; maybe TRBD1 (6 bases). Trimming pared 1 base from V and 5 bases from J, leaving 9 bases between. The CDR3 has 14 amino acids. Germline assignment: CDR1 MNHEY and CDR2 SVGAGI. Here the CDR3 reads CASSYLGAENIQYF. The CDR3 DNA sequence: TGTGCCAGCAGTTACTTGGGGGCTGAAAACATTCAGTACTTC.

This chain links TRBV7-6 with TRBJ2-5; the D is unclear. Germline V CDR1 and CDR2: SGHVS, FNYEAQ. Trimming left V 5 bases short and J 9 bases short, with 10 bases between. The CDR3 has 11 residues. This CDR3 reads CASSPISAQYF. As DNA, the CDR3 is TGTGCCAGCAGCCCGATATCGGCCCAGTACTTC.

The sample holds many counts of this clone. This sample includes further DNA sequences coding for the same CDR3. This chain joins TRBV11-3 and TRBJ2-1; 11 bases align to TRBD1. CDR1 SGHNT and CDR2 YENEEA come from the germline V gene. With V trimmed by 0 bases and J by 4 bases, 5 bases remained unmatched. CDR3 size: 17 residues. This CDR3 reads CASSLDSGTGGYNEQFF. CDR3 nucleotide sequence: TGTGCCAGCAGCTTAGATTCAGGGACAGGGGGTTACAATGAGCAGTTCTTC.

About this clone itself: Other DNA sequences of this sample code for an identical CDR3. The rearrangement uses TRBV11-2 and TRBJ1-2; D remains ambiguous. The CDR3 has 14 amino acids. Trimming shortened V by 0 bases and J by 2 bases, and 7 bases separated the two germline ends. Germline values: CDR1 SGHAT, CDR2 FQNNGV. CDR3 sequence reads: CASSLEAGNYGYTF. The CDR3 nucleotides are TGTGCCAGCAGCTTAGAAGCGGGGAACTATGGCTACACCTTC.

The CDR3 loop is CASHPGHNTEAFF. For the CDR3, the DNA is TGTGCCAGCCACCCGGGTCATAACACTGAAGCTTTCTTT. The chain has TRBV28 and TRBJ1-1, with no clear D. CDR1 and CDR2 (germline): MDHEN, SYDVKM. The ends were cut back, 8 bases at V and 2 bases at J, with 12 bases in the middle. The CDR3 sequence is 13 residues long.